These T cell receptor beta chains were read from a single sample in a study of blood T cell repertoires in COVID-19. Clones were sequenced by immunoSEQ multiplex PCR, and TCRdb holds only the in-frame ones, with some missing. The profile covers about 310,000 clones, with almost 90% appearing a single time and roughly 1% taken by the ten largest. Sequenced input: peripheral blood. The receptors come from a woman between 40 and 55 years old with COVID-19, enrolled during active disease. CDR3s include the opening cysteine and the closing phenylalanine or tryptophan. D genes are given only for firm matches. Size tells how often a clone was seen (once, few, many) or the class of an expanded clone, and some rows leave it out.

CASSQSGRGYEQYF	TGTGCCAGCAGCCAAAGCGGGAGAGGCTACGAGCAGTACTTC	TRBJ2-7	-	TRBD2	TRBV7-2
CASSQLGGGGSEKLFF	TGTGCCAGCAGCCAATTGGGAGGGGGGGGAAGTGAAAAACTGTTTTTT	TRBJ1-4	-	-	TRBV4-2
CAWGLSGNTIYF	TGTGCCTGGGGCCTCTCTGGAAACACCATATATTTT	TRBJ1-3	-	-	TRBV30
CASSVGRTGPYEQYF	TGTGCCAGCAGCGTAGGTCGGACAGGGCCCTACGAGCAGTACTTC	TRBJ2-7	-	TRBD1	TRBV9
CASSIGAGGGTDTQYF	TGTGCCAGTAGTATAGGGGCAGGGGGAGGCACAGATACGCAGTATTTT	TRBJ2-3	once	TRBD1	TRBV19
CASTFDMNTEAFF	TGTGCCAGCACCTTTGACATGAACACTGAAGCTTTCTTT	TRBJ1-1	-	-	TRBV18
CASSMDRSPFEKLFF	TGTGCTAGCAGCATGGACAGAAGCCCGTTTGAAAAACTGTTTTTT	TRBJ1-4	-	-	TRBV7-7
CASSPGQTYGYTF	TGTGCCAGCAGTCCAGGACAGACCTATGGCTACACCTTC	TRBJ1-2	-	-	TRBV6-2/TRBV6-3
CASSFWDRATEAFF	TGTGCCAGCAGCTTTTGGGACAGGGCCACTGAAGCTTTCTTT	TRBJ1-1	once	TRBD1	TRBV7-9
CAWTTGGGAAGNTIYF	TGTGCCTGGACCACGGGGGGGGGAGCGGCTGGAAACACCATATATTTT	TRBJ1-3	-	-	TRBV30
CASSLSGTGGYTF	TGTGCCAGCAGTTTATCGGGAACAGGGGGCTACACCTTC	TRBJ1-2	-	-	TRBV27
CASKEGGSQPQHF	TGTGCCAGCAAAGAAGGGGGAAGTCAGCCCCAGCATTTT	TRBJ1-5	-	-	TRBV2
CASKGLQGEQFF	TGCGCCAGCAAAGGTCTCCAGGGTGAGCAGTTCTTC	TRBJ2-1	-	-	TRBV5-1
CASSRARDSKPTDTQYF	TGCGCCAGCAGCAGAGCGCGGGACAGCAAACCCACAGATACGCAGTATTTT	TRBJ2-3	-	-	TRBV5-1
CASSLRDNYGYTF	TGTGCCAGCAGCTTAAGAGATAACTATGGCTACACCTTC	TRBJ1-2	-	-	TRBV7-2
CASSPRTMTASFYGYTF	TGTGCCAGCAGTCCCCGGACAATGACAGCGAGCTTCTATGGCTACACCTTC	TRBJ1-2	once	-	TRBV6-6
CASSLPGRGIYEQYF	TGTGCCAGCAGCCTCCCCGGCAGGGGCATCTACGAGCAGTACTTC	TRBJ2-7	-	-	TRBV3-1/TRBV3-2
CASSIPGAGELFF	TGTGCCAGTAGTATTCCAGGGGCCGGGGAGCTGTTTTTT	TRBJ2-2	-	-	TRBV19
CASSPLTTGTGELFF	TGTGCCAGCTCACCATTGACGACGGGGACCGGGGAGCTGTTTTTT	TRBJ2-2	-	-	TRBV18
CASSYITDTQYF	TGTGCCAGCAGCTATATAACAGATACGCAGTATTTT	TRBJ2-3	-	-	TRBV7-2
CASSESGRAYYTF	TGTGCCAGCAGTGAGTCCGGCAGGGCGTACTACACCTTC	TRBJ1-2	-	-	TRBV27
CASSLDLGEGALYGYTF	TGTGCCAGCAGCTTAGATCTGGGTGAGGGGGCCCTCTATGGCTACACCTTC	TRBJ1-2	-	TRBD1	TRBV11-2
CASSLDGGFMNTEAFF	TGTGCCAGCAGCTTGGACGGGGGGTTTATGAACACTGAAGCTTTCTTT	TRBJ1-1	-	-	TRBV5-4
CASSPVSANYGYTF	TGTGCCAGCTCGCCCGTCAGCGCTAACTATGGCTACACCTTC	TRBJ1-2	-	-	TRBV27
CAISSDLAGSYNEQFF	TGTGCCATCAGTTCCGACCTAGCGGGCTCCTACAATGAGCAGTTCTTC	TRBJ2-1	-	TRBD2	TRBV10-3
CASSSGTPSQETQYF	TGTGCCAGCAGCTCCGGGACTCCCAGCCAAGAGACCCAGTACTTC	TRBJ2-5	-	-	TRBV5-4
CASSPQTGSNSPLHF	TGTGCCAGCAGCCCCCAGACAGGGAGTAATTCACCCCTCCACTTT	TRBJ1-6	-	TRBD1	TRBV5-4
CASSYSYRGLNEKLFF	TGTGCCAGCAGTTACTCTTACAGGGGGCTGAATGAAAAACTGTTTTTT	TRBJ1-4	-	TRBD1	TRBV6-5
CASSISGPGGSEAFF	TGTGCCAGTAGTATTTCAGGGCCTGGGGGGTCTGAAGCTTTCTTT	TRBJ1-1	-	-	TRBV19
CASSLGLVLDEQYF	TGTGCCAGCAGCTTAGGTCTGGTCTTAGACGAGCAGTACTTC	TRBJ2-7	few	-	TRBV7-2
CASSQSMLSGNTIYF	TGTGCCAGCAGCCAATCTATGCTTTCTGGAAACACCATATATTTT	TRBJ1-3	once	-	TRBV3-1/TRBV3-2
CASSMSGVRITYNEQFF	TGTGCCAGTAGTATGAGCGGGGTCCGAATAACCTACAATGAGCAGTTCTTC	TRBJ2-1	-	TRBD2	TRBV19
CASSVADRVGSPLHF	TGTGCCAGCAGCGTAGCCGACAGGGTTGGCTCACCCCTCCACTTT	TRBJ1-6	-	TRBD1	TRBV9
CASSPWGGVAQPQHF	TGTGCCAGCAGCCCCTGGGGGGGGGTCGCCCAGCCCCAGCATTTT	TRBJ1-5	-	-	TRBV5-6
CASSLTLRFRTGAFYGYTF	TGTGCCAGCAGTTTGACTTTAAGATTTCGGACAGGGGCTTTCTATGGCTACACCTTC	TRBJ1-2	-	TRBD1	TRBV27
CASSRQLQGAANTGELFF	TGTGCCAGTAGTAGACAACTACAGGGGGCCGCGAACACCGGGGAGCTGTTTTTT	TRBJ2-2	-	TRBD1	TRBV19
CASSPRTSGAGELFF	TGCGCCAGCAGCCCGAGGACTAGCGGGGCCGGGGAGCTGTTTTTT	TRBJ2-2	-	TRBD2	TRBV5-1
CASSKLGLAGAETQYF	TGTGCCAGCAGCAAACTCGGACTAGCGGGAGCAGAGACCCAGTACTTC	TRBJ2-5	-	TRBD2	TRBV27
CAWQPGQVTFF	TGTGCCTGGCAACCGGGACAGGTAACTTTCTTT	TRBJ1-1	-	TRBD1	TRBV30
CASMETPMSGYTF	TGTGCCAGCATGGAGACGCCCATGTCTGGCTACACCTTC	TRBJ1-2	-	-	TRBV6-5
CASSEARGLRGYTF	TGTGCCAGCAGTGAAGCCAGGGGGCTTCGTGGCTACACCTTC	TRBJ1-2	-	TRBD1	TRBV6-1
CASSTRQGALNYGYTF	TGCGCCAGCAGTACGAGACAGGGGGCGCTTAACTATGGCTACACCTTC	TRBJ1-2	-	TRBD1	TRBV5-1
CASSFGYEQYF	TGTGCCAGCAGTTTCGGCTACGAGCAGTACTTC	TRBJ2-7	-	-	TRBV27
CASSRLGQYNEKLFF	TGTGCCAGCAGTCGCCTTGGACAGTACAATGAAAAACTGTTTTTT	TRBJ1-4	-	-	TRBV28
CASSFRGPNEQFF	TGTGCCAGCAGCTTTAGAGGGCCCAATGAGCAGTTCTTC	TRBJ2-1	once	-	TRBV5-4
CASTGVGNQPQHF	TGTGCTAGTACGGGGGTGGGTAATCAGCCCCAGCATTTT	TRBJ1-5	-	-	TRBV12-5
CASSLMTGRNQPQHF	TGCGCCAGCAGCCTAATGACAGGTCGAAATCAGCCCCAGCATTTT	TRBJ1-5	once	-	TRBV4-1
CASSLEAGGSEQYF	TGTGCCAGCAGCTTAGAGGCGGGAGGATCCGAGCAGTACTTC	TRBJ2-7	-	TRBD2	TRBV7-9
CASSVGGGSEQFF	TGTGCCAGCAGCGTAGGCGGGGGTAGTGAGCAGTTCTTC	TRBJ2-1	-	TRBD2	TRBV9
CASSLALRTDTQYF	TGCGCCAGCAGCCTAGCCTTACGCACAGATACGCAGTATTTT	TRBJ2-3	once	-	TRBV4-3
CASSTGQTYGYTF	TGCGCCAGCAGCACGGGACAGACCTATGGCTACACCTTC	TRBJ1-2	few	TRBD1	TRBV5-1
CASSSGQSSYEQYF	TGTGCCAGCAGCTCCGGACAGAGCTCCTACGAGCAGTACTTC	TRBJ2-7	-	-	TRBV7-2
CASSQGTGSWYEQYF	TGCGCCAGCAGCCAAGGGACAGGGTCTTGGTACGAGCAGTACTTC	TRBJ2-7	-	TRBD1	TRBV4-3
CASSLMTGAQPQHF	TGTGCCAGCAGCTTAATGACAGGGGCACAGCCCCAGCATTTT	TRBJ1-5	-	TRBD1	TRBV7-6
CASSSGWGQRDYNEQFF	TGCGCCAGCAGCTCCGGATGGGGGCAGCGGGATTACAATGAGCAGTTCTTC	TRBJ2-1	-	-	TRBV5-1
CASSLVGRGTEAFF	TGTGCCAGCAGCTTAGTAGGGAGGGGCACTGAAGCTTTCTTT	TRBJ1-1	-	-	TRBV7-2
CASSLGASGSLETQYF	TGTGCCAGCAGCTTAGGGGCTAGCGGGAGTCTGGAGACCCAGTACTTC	TRBJ2-5	once	TRBD2	TRBV11-2
CASSQEGRPRGLFF	TGTGCCAGCAGCCAAGAAGGGAGACCGAGAGGGCTGTTTTTT	TRBJ1-4	-	-	TRBV3-1/TRBV3-2
CASSPREVLYSNQPQHF	TGTGCCAGCAGTCCCAGGGAGGTGCTGTATAGCAATCAGCCCCAGCATTTT	TRBJ1-5	-	-	TRBV6-6
CASSPLEGAEAFF	TGTGCCAGCAGCCCCCTGGAAGGGGCTGAAGCTTTCTTT	TRBJ1-1	-	-	TRBV7-3